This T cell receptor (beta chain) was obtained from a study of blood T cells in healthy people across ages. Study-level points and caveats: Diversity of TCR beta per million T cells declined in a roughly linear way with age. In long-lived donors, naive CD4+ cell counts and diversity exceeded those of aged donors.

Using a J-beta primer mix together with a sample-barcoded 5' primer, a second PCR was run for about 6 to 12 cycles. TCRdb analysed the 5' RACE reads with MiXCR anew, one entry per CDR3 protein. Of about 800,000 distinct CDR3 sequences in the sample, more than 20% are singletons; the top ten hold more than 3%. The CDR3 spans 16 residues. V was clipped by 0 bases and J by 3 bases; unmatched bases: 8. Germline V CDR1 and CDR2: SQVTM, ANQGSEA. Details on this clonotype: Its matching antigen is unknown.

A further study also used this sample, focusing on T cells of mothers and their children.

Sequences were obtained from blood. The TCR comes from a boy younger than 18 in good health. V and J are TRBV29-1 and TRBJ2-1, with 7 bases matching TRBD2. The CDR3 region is CSVEDLRLADYNEQFF. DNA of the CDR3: TGCAGCGTTGAAGATCTTCGGCTAGCGGACTACAATGAGCAGTTCTTC.